This is a list of T cell receptor beta chains from one sample in a study of T cell responses to AZD1222 COVID-19 vaccine. Sequencing was performed with immunoSEQ multiplex PCR; in TCRdb, only in-frame clones are kept and a portion is missing. The sample holds about 150,000 clones, 80% to 95% seen once. The source was peripheral blood, collected 28 days after the second AZD1222 dose. These receptors came from an adult who received the AZD1222 COVID-19 vaccine. CDR3s leave out the opening cysteine and the closing phenylalanine or tryptophan. D genes are given only for firm matches.

TRBJ2-3 | NA | TRBV5-1 | ASSLASKGTDTQY
TRBJ2-5 | NA | TRBV5-1 | ASSLEGRPY
TRBJ1-1 | TRBD1 | TRBV6-5 | ASSSGTGRGNTEAF
TRBJ1-1 | NA | TRBV6-5 | ASSYQPGATEAF
TRBJ1-1 | NA | TRBV24-1 | ATSSGQGFTEAF
TRBJ2-5 | TRBD2 | TRBV25-1 | ASSTSGRAGRETQY
TRBJ1-2 | NA | TRBV7-2 | ASSLESGGNYGYT
TRBJ2-7 | TRBD2 | TRBV11-2 | ASSLGSLAGVNYEQY
TRBJ1-3 | NA | TRBV5-1 | ASSQGPGSGNTIY
TRBJ2-7 | NA | TRBV6-5 | ATRALYEQY
TRBJ2-1 | NA | TRBV6-5 | ASRASGDEQF
TRBJ1-5 | NA | TRBV6-1 | ASSEFSYSNQPQH
TRBJ1-1 | NA | TRBV30 | AWLTEDTEAF
TRBJ2-1 | TRBD2 | TRBV5-1 | ASSSGTSGIYNEQF
TRBJ1-4 | NA | TRBV6-1 | ASSDGGRGANEKLF
TRBJ1-2 | TRBD1 | TRBV27 | ASSSSRDSLFYGYT
TRBJ2-7 | NA | TRBV5-1 | ASSGSTRTYEQY
TRBJ2-5 | TRBD1 | TRBV18 | ASSAQQGAQETQY
TRBJ2-1 | NA | TRBV5-1 | ASRRAGSSYNEQF
TRBJ1-5 | NA | TRBV27 | ASSSAGTNQPQH
TRBJ2-3 | TRBD1 | TRBV27 | ASSFDRVSTDTQY
TRBJ2-1 | NA | TRBV19 | ASSIGDGFGYNEQF
TRBJ1-5 | NA | TRBV27 | ASSRPMASNQPQH
TRBJ2-2 | TRBD1 | TRBV19 | ASSPGQGATGELF
TRBJ2-5 | TRBD2 | TRBV3-1/TRBV3-2 | ASSQVGGGITQY
TRBJ2-1 | TRBD2 | TRBV6-5 | ASSTGTRVYNEQF
TRBJ1-6 | NA | TRBV14 | ASSQAGRNYNSPLH
TRBJ2-1 | NA | TRBV10-3 | AISEGRDEQF
TRBJ2-3 | TRBD2 | TRBV12-5 | ASALAGPTDTQY
TRBJ1-3 | TRBD1 | TRBV29-1 | SVTGTGNTIY
TRBJ2-5 | TRBD2 | TRBV5-6 | ASSPGGWRAQY
TRBJ1-5 | NA | TRBV12-5 | ASGLSGGFNQPQH
TRBJ1-2 | NA | TRBV10-2 | ASSEGGHLYGYT
TRBJ2-3 | NA | TRBV6-2/TRBV6-3 | ASSYSGDTQY
TRBJ1-1 | TRBD1 | TRBV5-1 | ASSMEDRRNTEAF
TRBJ1-2 | NA | TRBV6-5 | ASSYGRGQNYGYT
TRBJ1-4 | NA | TRBV18 | ASSPSLGQPLF
TRBJ1-1 | NA | TRBV15 | ATSRERGVNTEAF
TRBJ2-7 | TRBD2 | TRBV10-2 | ASTTGTSGRKPYEQY
TRBJ2-2 | TRBD2 | TRBV6-6 | ASKTSGKIGELF